The 2 T cell receptor beta chains listed next were all sequenced from one sample in a study of T cell changes during pregnancy in multiple sclerosis. The assay was immunoSEQ multiplex PCR, and TCRdb's table has in-frame clones only and misses some. Of approximately 130,000 clones in the sample, 90% to 96% were seen once. The source material was peripheral blood, sampled after pregnancy. These receptors originate from a female donor with multiple sclerosis, enrolled in a pregnancy study.

The chain links TRBV2 to TRBJ2-2; D unresolved. CDR1 SNHLY and CDR2 FYNNEI come from the germline V gene. The germline V and J ends were trimmed by 4 bases and 0 bases, with 9 bases remaining between them. CDR3 length: 15 amino acids. In nucleotides, the CDR3 is TGTGCCAGCAGTGGCGGATCCGCGAACACCGGGGAGCTGTTTTTT. This gives the protein CASSGGSANTGELFF.

V gene TRBV7-2 combines with J gene TRBJ2-3; TRBD2 is a possible D gene (5 bases). This CDR3 is 14 amino acids long. Trimming cost V 0 bases and J 10 bases, with 14 bases left between them. Germline V gene lookup returns CDR1 SGHTA and CDR2 FQGNSA. For the CDR3, the DNA is TGTGCCAGCAGCTTAGCGCTAGCCAGGAGTGCGCAGTATTTT. As protein: CASSLALARSAQYF.